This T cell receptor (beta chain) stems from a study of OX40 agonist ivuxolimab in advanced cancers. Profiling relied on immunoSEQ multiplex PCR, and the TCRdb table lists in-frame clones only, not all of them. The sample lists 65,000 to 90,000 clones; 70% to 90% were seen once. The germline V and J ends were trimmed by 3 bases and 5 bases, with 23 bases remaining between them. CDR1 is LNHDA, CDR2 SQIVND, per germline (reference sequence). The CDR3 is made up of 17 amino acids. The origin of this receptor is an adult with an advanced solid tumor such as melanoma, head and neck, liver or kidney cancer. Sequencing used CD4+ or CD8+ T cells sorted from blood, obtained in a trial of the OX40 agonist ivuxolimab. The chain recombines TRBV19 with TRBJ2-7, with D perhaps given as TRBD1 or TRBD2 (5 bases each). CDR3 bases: TGTGCCAGTAGTATTCTTAAGGGGACCCCGGCAGGAAACGAGCAGTACTTC. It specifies CASSILKGTPAGNEQYF.